This T cell receptor beta chain was captured in a study of metastatic and nonmetastatic thyroid tumors. Study as a whole: Repertoires from blood and tumor or nodule tissue of malignant and benign thyroid patients were compared.

In the authors' methods: CDR3 differences across clinicopathological groups were used to build a distant-metastasis classifier for papillary thyroid cancer. TCRdb reprocessed the PCR reads via MiXCR. For this entry, the V and J calls and clone size follow TCRdb and not the study's own pipeline. The sample has 3,500 to 5,500 clones, approximately 22% seen once. The V end was cut by 5 bases, the J end by 3 bases, with 11 bases between. The germline V gene has CDR1 MDHEN and CDR2 SYDVKM. This CDR3 is 14 amino acids long. This clone was found a few times. No patient had received any treatment before thyroid surgery.

The origin of this receptor is a male donor with papillary thyroid cancer or a benign thyroid nodule (not recorded which). Some clones in this sample may be carry-over from other donors' samples. Sequencing used tumor tissue. The V and J genes are TRBV28 and TRBJ1-5; a possible D gene is TRBD1 (5 bases). The CDR3 sequence is CASSRGGDNQPQHF. CDR3 sequence (DNA): TGTGCCAGCAGTAGGGGAGGGGACAATCAGCCCCAGCATTTT.